The source of this TCR beta chain is a study of cytomegalovirus exposure and HLA in healthy donors. Whole-study results and caveats: According to a subsequent analysis, TCR clusters identified in the first cohort showed a tendency to co-occur across the approximately 110 validation repertoires.

Trimming took off 5 bases at V and 4 bases at J, with 12 bases between the two ends. The germline V gene has CDR1 SGHAT and CDR2 FQNNGV. This CDR3 has 13 amino acids. Donors were drawn from the approximately 130-subject validation cohort, separate from the 666-subject first cohort. With respect to this clone: Its antigen is not known.

The method was immunoSEQ multiplex PCR; TCRdb's version includes in-frame clones alone and lacks a portion of them. In the table there are around 230,000 clones, 86% of which are singletons. This TCR was recovered from a woman aged 30 to 39 in good health and CMV-seropositive. The material sequenced was PBMCs. This sequence joins TRBV11-2 and TRBJ2-7; D is undetermined. CDR3 in DNA: TGTGCCAGCAGCCCAGAATCCGGGTACGAGCAGTACTTC. Its translation is CASSPESGYEQYF.